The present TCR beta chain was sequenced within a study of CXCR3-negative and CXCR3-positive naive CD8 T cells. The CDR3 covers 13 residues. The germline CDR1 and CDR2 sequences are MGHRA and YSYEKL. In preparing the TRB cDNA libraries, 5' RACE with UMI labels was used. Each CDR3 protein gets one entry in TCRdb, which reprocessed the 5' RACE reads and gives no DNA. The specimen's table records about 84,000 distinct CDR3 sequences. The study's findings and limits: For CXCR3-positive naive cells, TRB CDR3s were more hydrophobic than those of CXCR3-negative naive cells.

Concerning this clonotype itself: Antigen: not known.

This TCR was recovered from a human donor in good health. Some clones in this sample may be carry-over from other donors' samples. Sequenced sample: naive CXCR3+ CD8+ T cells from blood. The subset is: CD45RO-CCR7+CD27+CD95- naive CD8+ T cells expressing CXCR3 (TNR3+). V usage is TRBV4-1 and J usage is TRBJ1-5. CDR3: CASSQVSNQPQHF.